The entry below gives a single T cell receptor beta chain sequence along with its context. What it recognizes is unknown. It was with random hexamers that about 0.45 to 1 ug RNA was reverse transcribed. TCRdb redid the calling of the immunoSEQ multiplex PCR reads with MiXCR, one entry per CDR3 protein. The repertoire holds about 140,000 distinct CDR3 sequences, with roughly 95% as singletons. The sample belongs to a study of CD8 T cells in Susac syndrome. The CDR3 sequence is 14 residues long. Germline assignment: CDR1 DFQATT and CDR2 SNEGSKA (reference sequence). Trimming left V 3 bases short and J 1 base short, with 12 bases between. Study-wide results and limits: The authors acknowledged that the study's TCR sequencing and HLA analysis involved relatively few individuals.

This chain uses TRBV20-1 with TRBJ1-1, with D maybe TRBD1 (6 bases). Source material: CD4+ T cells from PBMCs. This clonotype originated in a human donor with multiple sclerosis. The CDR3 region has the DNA TGCAGTGCTAGCGGGGGCGCAAGGAACACTGAAGCTTTCTTT. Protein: CSASGGARNTEAFF.